A single TCR beta chain is shown here with its context. The data are from a study of blood T cell repertoires in COVID-19. Study summary: Samples taken during acute and convalescent COVID-19 were collected in the United States, Italy and Spain. The analysed material was cDNA or gDNA that came from T cells, B-cell-depleted T cells, or PBMCs.

Trimming took off 10 bases at V and 7 bases at J, with 13 bases between the two ends. The CDR3 consists of 12 residues. Under the authors' procedure: Nucleated cell counts were estimated from reference gene primer amplification. Assay used: immunoSEQ multiplex PCR; TCRdb lists only in-frame clones, some missing. That table furnishes V, J and clone size, whereas the DNA furnished D and trimming. This table has 40,000 to 50,000 clones, around nine tenths appearing once. Sequencing was carried out using peripheral blood. The sequence derives from a man aged 45-60 years with active COVID-19. The chain links TRBV12-3 or TRBV12-4 to TRBJ2-2; D may be TRBD1 (5 bases). This CDR3 is CATGPQGGELFF. CDR3 nucleotides: TGTGCCACGGGCCCTCAGGGCGGGGAGCTGTTTTTT.